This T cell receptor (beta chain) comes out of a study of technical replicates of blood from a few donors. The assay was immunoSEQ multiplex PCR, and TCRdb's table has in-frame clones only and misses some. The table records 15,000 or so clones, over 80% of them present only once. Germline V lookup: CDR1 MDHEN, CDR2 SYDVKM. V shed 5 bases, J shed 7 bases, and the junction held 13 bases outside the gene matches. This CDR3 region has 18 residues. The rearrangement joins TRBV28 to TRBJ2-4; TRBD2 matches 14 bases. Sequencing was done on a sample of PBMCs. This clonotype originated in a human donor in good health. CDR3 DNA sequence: TGTGCCAGCAGTCCGGGGACTAGCGGGAGTTTTCTCCTTAACATTCAGTACTTC. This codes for CASSPGTSGSFLLNIQYF.